This T cell receptor (beta chain) was observed in a study of control samples from healthy donors and cancer patients. Produced via immunoSEQ multiplex PCR; TCRdb's table is partial and in-frame only. The repertoire has fewer than 200,000 clones, 90% of them found once; the top ten carry around 1.5%. The sample taken for sequencing was blood. The TCR comes from a woman between 45 and 65 years old in good health.

CDR3 protein: CASSNTDTQYF. Here the CDR3 DNA reads TGTGCCAGCTCAAATACAGATACGCAGTATTTT. The chain carries TRBV18 and TRBJ2-3; D not certain. Germline CDR1 KGHSH, CDR2 LQKENI. CDR3 size: 11 residues. V lost 5 bases and J lost 3, with 3 bases in between.